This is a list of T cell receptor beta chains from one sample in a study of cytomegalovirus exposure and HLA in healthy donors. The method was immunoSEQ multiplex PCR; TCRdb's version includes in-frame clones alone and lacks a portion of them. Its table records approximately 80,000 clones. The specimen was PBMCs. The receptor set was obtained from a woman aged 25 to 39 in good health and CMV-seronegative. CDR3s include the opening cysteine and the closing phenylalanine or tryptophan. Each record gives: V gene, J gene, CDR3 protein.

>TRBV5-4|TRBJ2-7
CASSLRLAGGPSSSYEQYF
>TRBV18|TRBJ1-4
CASSPVQNEKLFF
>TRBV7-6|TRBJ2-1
CASSLDPGRVNEQFF
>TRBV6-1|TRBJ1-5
CASSELSGVPHQHF
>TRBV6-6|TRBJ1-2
CASSADRGEGYTF
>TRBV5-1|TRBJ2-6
CASSSGAQNRGEANVLTF
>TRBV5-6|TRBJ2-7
CASSWSGTRDEQYF
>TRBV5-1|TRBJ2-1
CASSLGDGRRYNEQFF
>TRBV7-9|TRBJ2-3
CASTLGGSGTDTQYF
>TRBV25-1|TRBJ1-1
CASEGQANTEAFF
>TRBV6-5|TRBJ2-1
CASMSGVRANEQFF
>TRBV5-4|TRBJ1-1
CASREQGMNTEAFF
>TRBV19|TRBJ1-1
CASSIRRGAGENTEAFF
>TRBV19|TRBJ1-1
CASSWSENTEAFF
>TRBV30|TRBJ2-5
CAWSVLVETQYF
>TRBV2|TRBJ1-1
CASVIRQGAEAFF
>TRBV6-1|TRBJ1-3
CASSEVGRPSGNTIYF
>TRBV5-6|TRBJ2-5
CASSLGLVATQYF
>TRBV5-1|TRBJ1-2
CASSLLPGPYGYTF
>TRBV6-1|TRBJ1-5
CASSEAGGGNQPQHF
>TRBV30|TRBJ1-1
CAWENDRDQNTEAFF
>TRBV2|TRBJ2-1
CASSRDRGRGYNEQFF
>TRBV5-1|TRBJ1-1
CASSPYRQGGDTEAFF
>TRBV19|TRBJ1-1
CASSNSWTEAFF
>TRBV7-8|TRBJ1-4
CASSLTTGRNEKLFF
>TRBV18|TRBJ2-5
CASAQTSGSGQETQYF
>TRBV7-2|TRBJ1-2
CASSTGGVLLSGYTF
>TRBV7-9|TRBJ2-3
CASSSGLAQYF
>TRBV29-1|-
CSVLSGRGYEQYF
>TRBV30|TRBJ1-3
CAGDRDSGNTIYF
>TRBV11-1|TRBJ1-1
CASSLGQRMNTEAFF
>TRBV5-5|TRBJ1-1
CASSSRDSFTEAFF
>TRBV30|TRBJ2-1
CALDTGGLF
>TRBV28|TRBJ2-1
CASSKIGTSGLEGDEQFF
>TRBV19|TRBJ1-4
CASSIDLGQGIEKLFF
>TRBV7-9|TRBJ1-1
CASSFGGKNTEAFF
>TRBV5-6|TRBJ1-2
CASSPRQGSRYTF
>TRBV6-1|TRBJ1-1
CASSEGTGGTEAFF
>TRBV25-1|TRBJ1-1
CASSPGTGAQRAFF